The 21 T cell receptor beta chains below all came from one sample that was sequenced in a study of technical replicates of blood from several donors. Assay: immunoSEQ multiplex PCR; the TCRdb copy retains only in-frame clones and omits some. The sample lists some 60,000 clones, 91% seen once, with around 3.9% in the top ten. Sequenced material: PBMCs. The receptors were gathered from a human donor in good health. Some clones in this sample may be carry-over from other donors' samples.

CDR3: CASSPLRQGARHEQYF. DNA for the CDR3: TGTGCCAGCAGTCCCCTTAGACAGGGGGCGCGACACGAGCAGTACTTC. This rearrangement joins TRBV27 to TRBJ2-7; 10 bases fit TRBD1. The CDR3 contains 16 residues. Looked up from germline, CDR1 is MNHEY and CDR2 is SMNVEV (reference sequence). V was pared by 5 bases and J by 5 bases, with 12 bases of the junction left unmatched.

Of note for this clone: One end of the junction is discordant with germline, which a read error may explain. The chain combines TRBV11-2 with TRBJ2-3; D is perhaps TRBD1 (7 bases). CDR3 length: 14 amino acids. The germline gives CDR1 SGHAT, CDR2 FQNNGV. The CDR3 loop reads CASSFTLRGEVMNF. The CDR3 bases are TGTGCCAGCAGCTTTACCCTCAGGGGGGAGGTAATGAATTTT.

This clone was detected once. The genes are TRBV9 and TRBJ2-2; no firm D call. This CDR3 spans 16 amino acids. V shed 3 bases and J shed 0 bases, with 12 bases lying between them. Germline CDR1 is SGDLS and CDR2 is YYNGEE. The CDR3 region is CASSEVAGPNTGELFF. CDR3 sequence (DNA): TGTGCCAGCAGCGAAGTGGCAGGCCCGAACACCGGGGAGCTGTTTTTT.

The J gene is TRBJ1-1, the V gene TRBV7-3; no reliable D call. V was pared by 2 bases and J by 0 bases, with 13 bases between. This CDR3 spans 16 amino acids. Germline V gives CDR1 SGHTA, CDR2 FQGTGA. The CDR3 spells CASSLQFSRLNTEAFF. DNA for the CDR3: TGTGCCAGCAGCTTACAATTCTCACGGTTGAACACTGAAGCTTTCTTT.

The chain carries TRBV11-3 and TRBJ2-5, with TRBD1 identical over 7 bases. Germline trimming cut 1 base from V and 2 bases from J; bases unmatched to any gene: 7. Germline V gene lookup returns CDR1 SGHNT and CDR2 YENEEA. The CDR3 has 16 amino acids. DNA of the CDR3: TGTGCCAGCAGCTTAGGTCACAGGGGAATTCAAGAGACCCAGTACTTC. This codes for CASSLGHRGIQETQYF.

The chain employs TRBV14 and TRBJ2-7, with TRBD1 identical over 9 bases. CDR1 SGHDN and CDR2 FVKESK come from the germline V gene. The CDR3 is made up of 16 amino acids. The J segment lost 6 bases and the V segment lost 5 bases, leaving 14 bases of the junction unmatched. CDR3 DNA sequence: TGTGCCAGCAGCGTCACAGGGGGCGGATCAGGAGGCGAGCAGTACTTC. Residues: CASSVTGGGSGGEQYF. The full variable domain, rest sourced from reference TRBV14 and TRBJ2-7, is EAGVTQFPSHSVIEKGQTVTLRCDPISGHDNLYWYRRVMGKEIKFLLHFVKESKQDESGMPNNRFLAERTGGTYSTLKVQPAELEDSGVYFCASSVTGGGSGGEQYFGPGTRLTVT.

This clone was observed once. The CDR3: CASSFLNTGELFF. The CDR3 nucleotides are TGTGCCAGCAGCTTTCTCAACACCGGGGAGCTGTTTTTT. The rearrangement joins TRBV7-3 to TRBJ2-2; D not certain. V was cut by 3 bases and J by 2 bases, with 4 bases left in between. This CDR3 comprises 13 residues. The germline V gene encodes CDR1 SGHTA and CDR2 FQGTGA.

The V gene is TRBV5-1, the J gene TRBJ1-6; 7 bases align to TRBD1. V shed 5 bases and J 8 bases; nucleotides not matched to a gene: 10. From germline, CDR1 is SGHRS and CDR2 YFSETQ. CDR3 size: 15 residues. The CDR3 is CASRLTGRSDSPLHF. In DNA form, the CDR3 reads TGCGCCAGCAGACTGACAGGGCGGAGTGATTCACCCCTCCACTTT.

The J gene is TRBJ1-6, the V gene TRBV9, with D unresolved. Germline V gives CDR1 SGDLS, CDR2 YYNGEE. The CDR3 has 14 amino acids. V was clipped by 3 bases and J by 10 bases, with 14 bases between them. The CDR3 loop reads CASSAPAVGSPLHF. In nucleotides, the CDR3 is TGTGCCAGCAGCGCGCCCGCGGTCGGCTCACCCCTCCACTTT.

The gene calls are TRBV6-6 and TRBJ2-1; the match to TRBD2 covers 7 bases. This CDR3 is 15 amino acids long. The germline V gene encodes CDR1 MNHNY and CDR2 SVGAGI (reference sequence). The ends lost 6 bases at V and 2 bases at J; junction bases unmatched: 7. CDR3 nucleotide sequence: TGTGCCAGCAGCCACGAGGGAGGGGCCTACAATGAGCAGTTCTTC. Residues: CASSHEGGAYNEQFF.

The chain carries TRBV23-1 and TRBJ2-7; possibly TRBD1 for D (5 bases). TRBV23-1 is designated an ORF whose function remains uncertain. This CDR3 has 16 amino acids. Trimming shortened V by 7 bases and J by 9 bases, and 28 bases separated the two germline ends. CDR3 amino acids: CASKFNAGPKKTGQYF. CDR3 nucleotides: TGCGCCAGCAAGTTTAACGCAGGGCCAAAAAAGACCGGGCAGTACTTC.

The chain employs TRBV5-1 and TRBJ2-1; perhaps TRBD2 as D (5 bases). CDR3 length equals 15 residues. V was shortened by 0 bases and J by 4 bases, with 11 bases between the two germline ends. Germline V gene sequence: CDR1 SGHRS, CDR2 YFSETQ. CDR3 in DNA: TGCGCCAGCAGCTTGGAAGGACTCAGGTACAATGAGCAGTTCTTC. It codes for CASSLEGLRYNEQFF. Drawing the rest from reference TRBV5-1 and TRBJ2-1, the complete variable domain is KAGVTQTPRYLIKTRGQQVTLSCSPISGHRSVSWYQQTPGQGLQFLFEYFSETQRNKGNFPGRFSGRQFSNSRSEMNVSTLELGDSALYLCASSLEGLRYNEQFFGPGTRLTVL.

The J gene is TRBJ2-7, the V gene TRBV30; the match to TRBD2 covers 13 bases. Trimming cost V 3 bases and J 0 bases; bases outside gene matches: 2. The germline gives CDR1 GTSNPN, CDR2 SVGIG (reference sequence). This CDR3 is built from 15 residues. DNA of the CDR3: TGTGCCTGGAGGGGACTAGCGGGAAGCTCCTACGAGCAGTACTTC. It codes for CAWRGLAGSSYEQYF.

This clone was observed a single time. The chain recombines TRBV12-5 with TRBJ2-7; 9 nucleotides align to TRBD1. V shed 2 bases, J shed 6 bases, and the junction held 5 bases outside the gene matches. The CDR3 spans 14 residues. Germline assignment: CDR1 LGHNT and CDR2 FRNRAP. The CDR3: CASGLTGGAGEQYF. In DNA, the CDR3 is TGTGCTAGTGGTTTGACAGGGGGCGCGGGCGAGCAGTACTTC.

V is TRBV10-3 and J is TRBJ1-1, with 7 nucleotides matching TRBD1. V lost 6 bases, J lost 5 bases, and 9 bases stayed unmatched. Germline CDR1 and CDR2: ENHRY and SYGVKD. The CDR3 length is 14 residues. The chain's CDR3 is CAIRTGDLSTEAFF. CDR3 nucleotide sequence: TGTGCCATCAGAACAGGGGACCTGTCTACTGAAGCTTTCTTT.

The CDR3 coding sequence is TGTGCCTGGAGGGATCAGGGACTAGCCTACAATGAGCAGTTCTTC. Translated: CAWRDQGLAYNEQFF. The chain is built from TRBV30 and TRBJ2-1; TRBD2 agrees at 8 bases. The CDR3 consists of 15 residues. Germline CDR1 and CDR2: GTSNPN and SVGIG (reference sequence). Losses at the gene ends were 3 bases for V and 2 bases for J; bases not matched to a gene: 6.

This chain uses TRBV7-9 with TRBJ2-7, with D possibly matching TRBD1 (7 bases). CDR1 is SEHNR, CDR2 FQNEAQ, per germline (reference sequence). The CDR3 sequence is 13 residues long. Trimming cost V 4 bases and J 1 base, with 8 bases left between them. CDR3 nucleotide sequence: TGTGCCAGCAGCTCAGGGGGGTCCTACGAGCAGTACTTC. Residues: CASSSGGSYEQYF.

The V call is TRBV19, the J call TRBJ1-5; tentatively, D is TRBD1 (5 bases). The germline V gene has CDR1 LNHDA and CDR2 SQIVND (reference sequence). This CDR3 spans 15 amino acids. With 3 bases removed from V and 3 bases from J, the gap between germline ends came to 12 bases. The DNA of the CDR3 is TGTGCCAGTAGTATTGGGTCAGGGCCCAATCAGCCCCAGCATTTT. Its protein product is CASSIGSGPNQPQHF.

The V gene is TRBV7-2, the J gene TRBJ2-3; possibly TRBD1 for D (5 bases). With 2 bases removed from V and 2 bases from J, the gap between germline ends came to 14 bases. The CDR3 sequence is 16 residues long. CDR1 is SGHTA and CDR2 is FQGNSA in the germline V gene. DNA of the CDR3: TGTGCCAGCAGCTTACAGGCGGCAGGGCCCACAGATACGCAGTATTTT. It codes for CASSLQAAGPTDTQYF.

The chain uses TRBV5-4 and TRBJ1-1, with D tentatively TRBD1 (6 bases). The CDR3 loop spans 15 amino acids. The germline V gene encodes CDR1 SGHNT and CDR2 YYREEE (reference sequence). Trimming removed 0 bases at V and 3 bases at J, with 12 bases between. CDR3 residues: CASSLVAGAYTEAFF. In nucleotides, the CDR3 is TGTGCCAGCAGCTTGGTGGCAGGGGCTTACACTGAAGCTTTCTTT.

This clone was seen only once. The chain links TRBV10-2 to TRBJ1-1; 10 bases align to TRBD1. Germline trimming cut 5 bases from V and 6 bases from J; bases unmatched to any gene: 6. This CDR3 has 14 amino acids. Germline CDR1 reads WSHSY; CDR2 reads SAAADI. CDR3 protein: CASSQDRGGSEAFF. As DNA, the CDR3 is TGCGCCAGCAGTCAGGACAGGGGGGGCTCTGAAGCTTTCTTT.